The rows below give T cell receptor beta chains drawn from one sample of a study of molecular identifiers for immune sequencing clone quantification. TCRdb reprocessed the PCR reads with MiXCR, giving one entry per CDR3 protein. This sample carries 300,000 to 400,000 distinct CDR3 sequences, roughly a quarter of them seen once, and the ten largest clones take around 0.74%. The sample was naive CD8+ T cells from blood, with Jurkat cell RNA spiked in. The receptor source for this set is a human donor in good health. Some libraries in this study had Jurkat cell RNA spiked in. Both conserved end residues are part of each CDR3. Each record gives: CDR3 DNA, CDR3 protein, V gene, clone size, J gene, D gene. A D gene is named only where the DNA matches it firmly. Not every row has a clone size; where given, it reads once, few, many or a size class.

TGTGCCAGCAGCTTAGTCGGGGAGAACACTGAAGCTTTCTTT	CASSLVGENTEAFF	TRBV7-9	many	TRBJ1-1	.
TGTGCCAGCAGCGTAGTGGGGGGCAATGAGCCCCGGCATTTT	CASSVVGGNEPRHF	TRBV9	once	TRBJ1-5	.
TGTGCCAGCAGTTTAATTTCGGGGGGGTATACGCAGTATTTT	CASSLISGGYTQYF	TRBV28	few	TRBJ2-3	TRBD2
TGCAGCGTTGGCACTGAAGCTTTCTTT	CSVGTEAFF	TRBV29-1	many	TRBJ1-1	.
TGCGCCAGCAGCACCGGCCTCGCCGGCGGAAACGAGCAGTACTTC	CASSTGLAGGNEQYF	TRBV4-3	few	TRBJ2-7	.
TGTGCCAGCAGCTTATCCTTCGGACTTACCAACTACAATGAGCAGTTCTTC	CASSLSFGLTNYNEQFF	TRBV13	few	TRBJ2-1	.
TGTGCTAGCAGCTTAGGGCCTCTCGGTGCAGATACGCAGTATTTT	CASSLGPLGADTQYF	TRBV7-7	.	TRBJ2-3	.
TGTGCCAGCAGCCCCGGGACTAGCGGAAATATCGCTAACACAGATACGCAGTATTTT	CASSPGTSGNIANTDTQYF	TRBV28	.	TRBJ2-3	TRBD2
TGTGCCAGCAGCCCGGGACTAGCGGGGGACCAAGAGACCCAGTACTTC	CASSPGLAGDQETQYF	TRBV13	many	TRBJ2-5	TRBD2
TGTGCCAGCAGCTTAACAGGGCCCGGGGAGCTGTTTTTT	CASSLTGPGELFF	TRBV7-3	many	TRBJ2-2	.
TGTGCCAGCAGTGAAGCCCGGACAGGCTCCTACGAGCAGTACTTC	CASSEARTGSYEQYF	TRBV2	many	TRBJ2-7	TRBD1
TGTGCCAGCAGCGGAGGGACGGTTACAGATACGCAGTATTTT	CASSGGTVTDTQYF	TRBV9	.	TRBJ2-3	.
TGTGCCAGCAGTTTTCGACAGGGGGCCATCGAAAAACTGTTTTTT	CASSFRQGAIEKLFF	TRBV28	many	TRBJ1-4	TRBD1
TGTGCCACCGCCAGGAGCTCCTACAATGAGCAGTTCTTC	CATARSSYNEQFF	TRBV6-5	.	TRBJ2-1	.
TGTGCCAGCAGCTTGGGGACAGCGGCCACTGAAGCTTTCTTT	CASSLGTAATEAFF	TRBV9	many	TRBJ1-1	TRBD1
TGTGCCAGCAGCTACCGGTTAAGCGACGAGCAGTACTTC	CASSYRLSDEQYF	TRBV28	many	TRBJ2-7	.
TGTGCCAGCAGTGACTCGACGACAGTGAACACCGGGGAGCTGTTTTTT	CASSDSTTVNTGELFF	TRBV2	.	TRBJ2-2	.
TGTGCCAGCAGCTCCTCAGGGGGGCGGGACATGAGGGATAACAATGAGCAGTTCTTC	CASSSSGGRDMRDNNEQFF	TRBV7-9	few	TRBJ2-1	.
TGCGCCAGCAGCCAAGATAGCAGGGCCGGGGAGCTGTTTTTT	CASSQDSRAGELFF	TRBV4-3	.	TRBJ2-2	.
TGTGCCAGCAGCCACACAGGGGGATCATCCTCTGGGGCCAACGTCCTGACTTTC	CASSHTGGSSSGANVLTF	TRBV7-9	many	TRBJ2-6	TRBD1
TGTGCCAGCGTCGAGGACAGCTCCTACGAGCAGTACTTC	CASVEDSSYEQYF	TRBV28	few	TRBJ2-7	.
TGTGCCAGCATCCCGGGACAGGGCGAGGGTAGAACTGAAGCTTTCTTT	CASIPGQGEGRTEAFF	TRBV7-9	many	TRBJ1-1	TRBD1
TGTGCCAGCAGTTCATTAAAAGGAGCAGAGAACACCGGGGAGCTGTTTTTT	CASSSLKGAENTGELFF	TRBV6-2/TRBV6-3	.	TRBJ2-2	.
TGTGCCAGCACGCCTCAGGGTTCCTATGGCTACACCTTC	CASTPQGSYGYTF	TRBV12-3/TRBV12-4	many	TRBJ1-2	.
TGTGCCAGCAGTTTATCTGAGAGGGTGCTGAACACTGAAGCTTTCTTT	CASSLSERVLNTEAFF	TRBV27	.	TRBJ1-1	.
TGTGCCATCAAAGGGACAGAGGGATATGGCTACACCTTC	CAIKGTEGYGYTF	TRBV2	many	TRBJ1-2	TRBD1
TGTGCCAGCAGCCCAGAACAGGGGGTGTACGAGCAGTACTTC	CASSPEQGVYEQYF	TRBV7-9	few	TRBJ2-7	TRBD1
TGTGCCAGCAGCTCCACAGGGGATGTGACAGATACGCAGTATTTT	CASSSTGDVTDTQYF	TRBV5-6	many	TRBJ2-3	TRBD1
TGTGCCAGCAGTTCCCGGGACAGATACACAGATACGCAGTATTTT	CASSSRDRYTDTQYF	TRBV28	many	TRBJ2-3	TRBD1
TGTGCCAGCAGCGCGGGCAGCACTGAGGGCTACGAGCAGTACTTC	CASSAGSTEGYEQYF	TRBV7-9	.	TRBJ2-7	.
TGTGCCAGCAGCTTAGAGGGCACAGATACGCAGTATTTT	CASSLEGTDTQYF	TRBV11-1	many	TRBJ2-3	.
TGTGCCTGGAGTGCGAACAGGGAACTCTACAATGAGCAGTTCTTC	CAWSANRELYNEQFF	TRBV30	.	TRBJ2-1	.
TGCAGTGCTAGAGATGAGGTTGGCTACACCTTC	CSARDEVGYTF	TRBV20-1	few	TRBJ1-2	.
TGTGCCATCAGTGGAGGGGAAGCTGAAGCTTTCTTT	CAISGGEAEAFF	TRBV10-3	.	TRBJ1-1	.
TGTGCCAGCAGCTTATGGAACACTGAAGCTTTCTTT	CASSLWNTEAFF	TRBV7-9	many	TRBJ1-1	.
TGTGCCAGCAGCTTAGGCCCAGCCTCCCAGGGGGAGACCCAGTACTTC	CASSLGPASQGETQYF	TRBV7-6	.	TRBJ2-5	.
TGTGCCAGTAGTCCAAGAGGGAGGTCTGCCCTCCTTTACGAGCAGTACTTC	CASSPRGRSALLYEQYF	TRBV19	few	TRBJ2-7	.
TGCAGTGCTGGGGACAGGTTCCAGGAGGTGGCCGAGCAGTACTTC	CSAGDRFQEVAEQYF	TRBV20-1	many	TRBJ2-7	TRBD1
TGTGCCAGCAGCCCAATCCTCCTCAATGAGCAGTTCTTC	CASSPILLNEQFF	TRBV7-9	.	TRBJ2-1	.
TGCAGCGCCCGATCCGGGGCCAACGTCCTGACTTTC	CSARSGANVLTF	TRBV29-1	many	TRBJ2-6	.
TGTAGTGCTAGTTTTCCAGGGAGCGTCTACAATGAGCAGTTCTTC	CSASFPGSVYNEQFF	TRBV20-1	few	TRBJ2-1	.
TGTGCCAGCAGTTGGGGACTAGGCGAGCCCCAGTACTTC	CASSWGLGEPQYF	TRBV27	once	TRBJ2-5	TRBD2
TGCAGCGCCGGGGGCGCCGGGGGACCTACGGACACTGAAGCTTTCTTT	CSAGGAGGPTDTEAFF	TRBV29-1	many	TRBJ1-1	.
TGTGCCAGCCCGGGACAACGAATCACCGGGGAGCTGTTTTTT	CASPGQRITGELFF	TRBV30	many	TRBJ2-2	.
TGTGCCGGCAGGCCCGACAGTCAACAAGAGACCCAGTACTTC	CAGRPDSQQETQYF	TRBV6-2/TRBV6-3	.	TRBJ2-5	.
TGTGCCAGCAGTTTCTCGGACTACGAGCAGTACTTC	CASSFSDYEQYF	TRBV12-3/TRBV12-4	many	TRBJ2-7	.
TGTGCCAGCACCTCTGGCGGGGGGGCCGCAACCCAGTACTTC	CASTSGGGAATQYF	TRBV12-3/TRBV12-4	many	TRBJ2-5	TRBD2